This T cell receptor (beta chain) came from a study of T cell repertoires in cytomegalovirus infection. Study-level information: Both a matching HLA type and CMV infection were indicated by public TCR beta signatures.

Turning to this clonotype: Antigen unknown. The germline gene is not matched at one end of the junction; a read error may be the cause.

Germline V gives CDR1 MNHEY, CDR2 SVGEGT. This CDR3 spans 14 amino acids. A single record per CDR3 protein comes from TCRdb applying MiXCR to the reads. Here the sample spans approximately 700,000 distinct CDR3 sequences, 35% being singletons. Whole-study findings and limits: CMV-specific HLA-C-restricted TCR beta clonotypes dominated the ex vivo response. Accumulated public TCR beta family frequency recognized individuals carrying CMV together with the relevant HLA.

The sample taken for sequencing was PBMCs. The rearrangement joins TRBV6-2 or TRBV6-3 to TRBJ1-2; D possibly corresponds to TRBD1 (5 bases). The clonotype was recovered from a human donor in good health (CMV status not recorded). Some clones in this sample may be carry-over from other donors' samples. The CDR3 DNA reads as TGTGCCAGCTCCAGGGACGGCTTCAACTATGACTACACCTTC. As protein: CASSRDGFNYDYTF.